This record covers a single T cell receptor beta chain. Because it lacks the conserved phenylalanine or tryptophan at the end, this CDR3 is likely a read error. The limits of the CDR3 on the DNA are not certain, so only TCRdb's listed CDR3 is given. Germline V gene sequence: CDR1 SGHTA, CDR2 FQGNSA. The length of the CDR3 is 15 amino acids, counting both ends. TCRdb reprocessed the PCR reads via MiXCR and lists one record per CDR3 protein. The sample has 5,500 to 7,500 distinct CDR3 sequences, around 48% seen once. The data are from a study of CD4 and CD8 cells across lung adenocarcinoma regions. Donors had localized lung adenocarcinoma, a non-small cell lung cancer.

The sample taken for sequencing was CD8+ T cells from the center of a lung tumor. This chain connects TRBV7-2 to TRBJ2-5; the table's D call, TRBD2, has no DNA check behind it. This sequence was found in a female donor with lung adenocarcinoma. The CD4 and CD8 labels of this study may be unreliable. Here the CDR3 reads CASSLWSGGQETRYS.